The clone carrying this T cell receptor (beta chain) was observed at least ten times. Using RNA template, CDR3s of TCR alpha and beta were amplified with iRepertoire arm-PCR. TCRdb called the multiplex PCR reads again in MiXCR, with one record for every CDR3 protein. The sample yields around 180,000 distinct CDR3 sequences, more than 35% seen once. This sample stems from a study of glioma-infiltrating T cells. This CDR3 is built from 16 residues. Losses at the gene ends were 2 bases for V and 7 bases for J; bases not matched to a gene: 9. Germline V gene sequence: CDR1 MNHEY, CDR2 SMNVEV (reference sequence).

The sequence derives from a human donor with low-grade glioma or glioblastoma, undergoing nonglioma brain surgery, or in good health (not recorded which). The rearrangement links TRBV27 to TRBJ1-5; 9 nucleotides line up with TRBD1. The source material was glioma tissue, nonneoplastic brain tissue, or PBMCs (not recorded which). As DNA, the CDR3 is TGTGCCAGCAGTTTAACCGGACAGGGGAAGGGACAGCCCCAGCATTTT. Its translation is CASSLTGQGKGQPQHF.